This T cell receptor beta chain is drawn from a study of graft-versus-host responses after intestinal transplantation. Whole-study results and caveats: HvG clone declines early post-transplant were associated with peak circulating GvH levels.

Concerning this clone: As yet, its antigen is unknown.

The assay was immunoSEQ multiplex PCR, and TCRdb's table has in-frame clones only and misses some. Of some 84,000 clones listed, roughly 80% are singletons. Germline CDR1 is WSHSY and CDR2 is SAAADI. The CDR3 is made up of 15 amino acids. Trimming left V 0 bases short and J 0 bases short, with 6 bases between. V usage is TRBV10-2 and J usage is TRBJ2-1, with D tentatively TRBD2 (6 bases). The sample in question was unstimulated CD4+ T cells sorted from spleen or lymph node cells, obtained before intestinal transplant. This TCR was recovered from a human donor who received an intestinal transplant. In DNA, the CDR3 is TGCGCCAGCAGTGAGTCTAGCGGCTCCTACAATGAGCAGTTCTTC. It codes for CASSESSGSYNEQFF.